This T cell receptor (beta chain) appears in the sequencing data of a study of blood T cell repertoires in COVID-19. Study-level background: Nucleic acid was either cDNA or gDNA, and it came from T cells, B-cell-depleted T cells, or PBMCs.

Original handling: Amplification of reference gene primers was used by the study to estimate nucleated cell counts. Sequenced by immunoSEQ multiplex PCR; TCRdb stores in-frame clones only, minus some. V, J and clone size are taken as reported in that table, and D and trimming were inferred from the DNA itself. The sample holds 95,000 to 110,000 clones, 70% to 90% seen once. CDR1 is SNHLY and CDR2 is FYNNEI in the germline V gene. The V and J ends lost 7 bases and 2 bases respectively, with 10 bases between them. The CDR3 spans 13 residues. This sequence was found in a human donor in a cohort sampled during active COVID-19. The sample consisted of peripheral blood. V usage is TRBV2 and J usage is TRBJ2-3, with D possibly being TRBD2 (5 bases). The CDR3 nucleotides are TGTGCCAGCACGAGGGCGGACACAGATACGCAGTATTTT. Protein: CASTRADTDTQYF.